This T cell receptor (beta chain) was identified in a study of T cells after yellow fever vaccination. The overall study: Preparing low-cell-number fractions relied on SMART-Seq v4 Ultra Low Input.

Germline V gene data show CDR1 as SGHVS and CDR2 as FNYEAQ. The CDR3 has 15 residues. The V end lost 5 bases, the J end lost 3 bases, and 17 bases lay between the germline ends. Findings of the study overall: By day 5 rather than day 15, the secondary response had peaked, though it was weaker. Most primary-vaccination clones reappeared after the booster (about 96% CD4, 75% to 90% CD8).

TCRdb re-called the 5' RACE reads through MiXCR, storing one row per CDR3 protein. This table holds fewer than 85,000 distinct CDR3 sequences, over 7.5% found once. This clonotype has a handful of counts. Its antigen is as yet unknown. The clonotype was recovered from a man younger than 45 who received the YFV17D yellow fever vaccine. This sample comprised CD8+ T cells sorted from PBMCs, obtained on the day of the yellow fever booster vaccination. The chain employs TRBV7-6 and TRBJ2-7; D may be TRBD1 (5 bases). In DNA, the CDR3 is TGTGCCAGCAGCCCAGATGCGACAGCGAGCTACGAGCAGTACTTC. Residues: CASSPDATASYEQYF.